This T cell receptor beta chain was identified in a study of T cells in pancreatic ductal adenocarcinoma. This table comes from immunoSEQ multiplex PCR, and its TCRdb copy is limited to in-frame clones, with some not included. Of some 2,500 clones in the sample, nearly 75% were seen once. The CDR3 covers 13 residues. Germline V lookup: CDR1 MNHEY, CDR2 SVGAGI. V lost 6 bases, J lost 1 base, and 8 bases lay in between. Surgery without prior neoadjuvant therapy was the treatment of the selected pancreatic ductal adenocarcinoma patients. This clone was observed a single time. What it binds is not known. Study observations and caveats: Comparisons of tumor and blood clonality may show falsely lower tumor diversity. Blood clonality (roughly 0.07) did not differ significantly from tumor (about 0.11).

The sequence was obtained from a human donor with pancreatic ductal adenocarcinoma. V usage is TRBV6-5 and J usage is TRBJ2-3; D might be TRBD2 (6 bases). The source material was pancreatic tumor tissue. The CDR3 DNA follows: TGTGCCAGCAGACCTAGCGGCACAGATACGCAGTATTTT. Protein sequence: CASRPSGTDTQYF.